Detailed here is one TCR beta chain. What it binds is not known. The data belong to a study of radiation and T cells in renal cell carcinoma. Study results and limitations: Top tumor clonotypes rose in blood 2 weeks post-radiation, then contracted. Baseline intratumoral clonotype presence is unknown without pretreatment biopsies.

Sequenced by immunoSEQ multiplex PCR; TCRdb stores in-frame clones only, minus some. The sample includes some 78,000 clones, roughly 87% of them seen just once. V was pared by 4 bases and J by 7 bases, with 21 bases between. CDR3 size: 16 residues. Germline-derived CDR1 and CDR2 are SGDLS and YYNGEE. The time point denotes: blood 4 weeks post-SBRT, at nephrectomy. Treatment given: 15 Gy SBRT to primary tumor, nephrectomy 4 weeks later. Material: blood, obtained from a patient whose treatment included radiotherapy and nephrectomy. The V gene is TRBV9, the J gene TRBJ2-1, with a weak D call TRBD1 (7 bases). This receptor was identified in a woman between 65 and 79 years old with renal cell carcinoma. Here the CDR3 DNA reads TGTGCCAGCAGCCCCGAGGGACAGCCCCGGGGGAATGAGCAGTTCTTC. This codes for CASSPEGQPRGNEQFF.